One T cell receptor beta chain is described in this entry. Its antigen is still unknown. Germline CDR1 is SGHTA and CDR2 is FQGTGA. With 3 bases clipped from V and 4 bases from J, the junction kept 1 base outside the gene matches. There are 14 residues in the CDR3. Researchers grouped second doses given at about 4 or about 12 weeks into one pool. This sample is part of a study of T cell responses to AZD1222 COVID-19 vaccine. TCRdb's copy holds only in-frame clones and misses some; the assay was immunoSEQ multiplex PCR. The sample records fewer than 100,000 clones, roughly nine tenths being singletons. Findings and limits, study-wide: Among AZD1222 vaccinees, only six or seven were seropositive at baseline. White British donors predominated, females outnumbered males, and clonal diversity was possibly underestimated.

This clonotype was obtained from an adult who received the AZD1222 COVID-19 vaccine. The source was peripheral blood, collected 28 days after the second AZD1222 dose. V gene TRBV7-3 combines with J gene TRBJ2-7; 12 nucleotides match TRBD1. CDR3 nucleotide sequence: TGTGCCAGCAGCTTGGGACAGGGGGCATACGAGCAGTACTTC. Protein: CASSLGQGAYEQYF.